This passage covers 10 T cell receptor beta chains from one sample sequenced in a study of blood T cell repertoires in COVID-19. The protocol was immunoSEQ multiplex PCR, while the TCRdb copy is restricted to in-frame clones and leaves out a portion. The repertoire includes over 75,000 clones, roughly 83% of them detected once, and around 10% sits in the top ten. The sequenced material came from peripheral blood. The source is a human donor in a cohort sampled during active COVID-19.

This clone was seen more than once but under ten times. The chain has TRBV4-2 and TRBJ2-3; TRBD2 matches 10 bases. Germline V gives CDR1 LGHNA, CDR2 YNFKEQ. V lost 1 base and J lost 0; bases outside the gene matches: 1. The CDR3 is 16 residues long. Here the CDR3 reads CASSQGTSGSTDTQYF. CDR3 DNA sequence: TGTGCCAGCAGCCAAGGGACTAGCGGTAGCACAGATACGCAGTATTTT.

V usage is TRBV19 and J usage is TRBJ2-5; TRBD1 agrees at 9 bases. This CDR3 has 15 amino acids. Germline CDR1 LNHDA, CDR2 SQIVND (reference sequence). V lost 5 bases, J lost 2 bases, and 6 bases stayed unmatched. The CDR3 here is CASSPPGTGQETQYF. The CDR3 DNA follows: TGTGCCAGTAGTCCTCCCGGGACAGGGCAAGAGACCCAGTACTTC.

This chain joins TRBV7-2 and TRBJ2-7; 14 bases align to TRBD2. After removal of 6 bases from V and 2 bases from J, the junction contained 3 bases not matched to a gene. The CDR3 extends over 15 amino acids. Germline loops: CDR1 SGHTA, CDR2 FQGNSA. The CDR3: CASSRLAGGPYEQYF. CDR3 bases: TGTGCCAGCAGTCGACTAGCGGGAGGGCCCTACGAGCAGTACTTC.

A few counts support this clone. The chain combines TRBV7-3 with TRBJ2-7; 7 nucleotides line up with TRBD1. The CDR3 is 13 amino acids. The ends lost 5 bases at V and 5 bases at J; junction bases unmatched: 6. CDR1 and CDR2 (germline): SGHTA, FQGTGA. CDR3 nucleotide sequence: TGTGCCAGCAGCCAAAGACAGGGTCACGAGCAGTACTTC. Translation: CASSQRQGHEQYF.

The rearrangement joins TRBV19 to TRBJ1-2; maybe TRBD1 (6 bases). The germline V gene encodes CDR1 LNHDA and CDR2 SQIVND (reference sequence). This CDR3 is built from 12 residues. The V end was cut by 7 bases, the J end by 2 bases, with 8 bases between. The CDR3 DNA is TGTGCCAGTATGGACAGCAACTATGGCTACACCTTC. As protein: CASMDSNYGYTF.

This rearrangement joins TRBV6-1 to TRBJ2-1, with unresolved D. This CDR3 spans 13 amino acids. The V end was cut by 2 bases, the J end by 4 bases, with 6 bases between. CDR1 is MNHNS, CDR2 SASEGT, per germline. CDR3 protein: CASSEIQYNEQFF. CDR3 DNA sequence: TGTGCCAGCAGTGAAATACAGTACAATGAGCAGTTCTTC.

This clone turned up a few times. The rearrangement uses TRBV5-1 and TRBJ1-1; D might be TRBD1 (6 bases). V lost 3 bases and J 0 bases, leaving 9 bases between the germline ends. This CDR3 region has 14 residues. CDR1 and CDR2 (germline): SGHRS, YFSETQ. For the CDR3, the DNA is TGCGCCAGCAGCTCGGACAGCATGAACACTGAAGCTTTCTTT. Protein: CASSSDSMNTEAFF.

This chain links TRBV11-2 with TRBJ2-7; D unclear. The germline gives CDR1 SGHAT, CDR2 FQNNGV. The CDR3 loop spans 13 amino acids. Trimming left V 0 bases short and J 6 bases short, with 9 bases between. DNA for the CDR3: TGTGCCAGCAGCTTAGAGGCGGTCGGCGAGCAGTACTTC. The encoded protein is CASSLEAVGEQYF.

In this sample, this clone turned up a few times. The CDR3 reads CASSLGGTSGYNEQFF. The DNA for the CDR3 is TGCGCCAGCAGCTTGGGGGGGACTAGCGGTTACAATGAGCAGTTCTTC. The chain combines TRBV5-1 with TRBJ2-1; 11 bases agree with TRBD2. The V gene end was trimmed by 0 bases and the J gene end by 4 bases; junction bases not matched to a gene: 3. CDR1 is SGHRS, CDR2 YFSETQ, per germline. The CDR3 runs 16 residues.

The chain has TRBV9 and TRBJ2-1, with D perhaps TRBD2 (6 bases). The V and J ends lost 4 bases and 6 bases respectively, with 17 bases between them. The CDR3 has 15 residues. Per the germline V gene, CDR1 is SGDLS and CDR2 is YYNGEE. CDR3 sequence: CASSPRLGRFNEQFF. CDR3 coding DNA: TGTGCCAGCAGCCCGAGACTAGGTCGTTTCAATGAGCAGTTCTTC.